This T cell receptor (beta chain) was identified during a study of blood T cells in healthy people across ages. For the second PCR, which ran for about 7 to 11 cycles, a sample-barcoded 5' primer and a J-beta primer mix were used. TCRdb itself ran the 5' RACE reads through MiXCR, one entry per CDR3 protein. The sample holds around 1,900,000 distinct CDR3 sequences, 30% to 40% seen once. With 6 bases removed from V and 8 bases from J, the gap between germline ends came to 11 bases. The germline V gene has CDR1 MNHEY and CDR2 SMNVEV (reference sequence). This CDR3 has 12 amino acids. Input material: blood. The chain uses TRBV27 and TRBJ2-1, with TRBD1 as a possible D gene (7 bases). This TCR was sampled from a human donor in good health. CDR3 in amino acids: CASSDREDEQFF. The CDR3 DNA is TGTGCCAGCAGCGACAGGGAGGATGAGCAGTTCTTC.